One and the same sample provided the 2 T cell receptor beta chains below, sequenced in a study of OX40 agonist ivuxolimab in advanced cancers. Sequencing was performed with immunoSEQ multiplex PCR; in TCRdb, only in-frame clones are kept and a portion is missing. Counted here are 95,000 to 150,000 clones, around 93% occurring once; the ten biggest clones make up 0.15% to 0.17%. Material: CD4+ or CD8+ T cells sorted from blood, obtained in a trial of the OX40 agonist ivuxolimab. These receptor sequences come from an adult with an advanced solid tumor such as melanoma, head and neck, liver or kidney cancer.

The CDR3 spells CASTMRSGTGGKREQFF. The DNA of the CDR3 is TGCGCCAGCACAATGCGGTCCGGGACAGGGGGCAAACGGGAGCAGTTCTTC. The chain has TRBV5-1 and TRBJ2-1, with TRBD1 matching over 12 bases. The CDR3 totals 17 residues. The ends lost 6 bases at V and 10 bases at J; junction bases unmatched: 17. Germline CDR1 SGHRS, CDR2 YFSETQ.

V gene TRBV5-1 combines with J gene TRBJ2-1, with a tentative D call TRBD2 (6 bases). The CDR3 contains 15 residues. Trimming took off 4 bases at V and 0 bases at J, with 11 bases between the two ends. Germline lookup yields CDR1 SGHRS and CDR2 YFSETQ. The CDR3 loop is CASSTGLGSYNEQFF. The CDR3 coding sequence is TGCGCCAGCAGCACGGGACTGGGCTCCTACAATGAGCAGTTCTTC.